The TCR beta chain under discussion was sequenced for a study of identical twins. The study's findings and limits: The abundant beta clonotypes from cord blood had fewer insertions, and memory repertoires had none of this.

This clonotype was detected a few times. Its antigen is still unknown. CDR3 length: 10 amino acids. Germline V lookup: CDR1 SQVTM, CDR2 ANQGSEA. Trimming stripped 4 bases from V and 4 bases from J, with 5 bases between. TCRdb fed the 5' RACE reads into MiXCR, producing one record per CDR3 protein. This sample has under 1 million distinct CDR3 sequences, with about 12% found just once. The data also belong to a second study, concerning yellow fever vaccine responses in identical twins. That study reports: Convergence reportedly seemed to mark part of the twins' vaccine T cell response, with personalization marking the rest.

The sequenced sample consisted of PBMCs. The source of this sequence is a woman between 18 and 29 years old in good health. The chain combines TRBV29-1 with TRBJ2-7, with D unclear. The CDR3 nucleotides are TGCAGCGTTGGAGATTACGAGCAGTACTTC. Protein sequence: CSVGDYEQYF.